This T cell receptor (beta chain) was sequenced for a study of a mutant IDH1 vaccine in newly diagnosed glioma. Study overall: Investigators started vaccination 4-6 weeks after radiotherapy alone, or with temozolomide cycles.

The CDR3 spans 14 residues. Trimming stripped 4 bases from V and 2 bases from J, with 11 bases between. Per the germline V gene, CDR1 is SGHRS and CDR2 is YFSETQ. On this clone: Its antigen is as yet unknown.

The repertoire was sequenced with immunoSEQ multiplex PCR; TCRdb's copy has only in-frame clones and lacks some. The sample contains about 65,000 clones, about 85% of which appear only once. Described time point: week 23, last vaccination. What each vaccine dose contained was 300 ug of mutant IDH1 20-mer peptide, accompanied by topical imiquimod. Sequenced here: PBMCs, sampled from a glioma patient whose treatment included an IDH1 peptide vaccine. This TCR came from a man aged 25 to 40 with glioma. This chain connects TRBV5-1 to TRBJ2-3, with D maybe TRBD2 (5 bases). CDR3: CASSRGESTDTQYF. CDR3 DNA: TGCGCCAGCAGCCGGGGTGAATCCACAGATACGCAGTATTTT.